The clone carrying this T cell receptor beta chain was found once. Methods used by the authors: Amplifying reference gene primers gave estimates of nucleated cell counts. Data came from immunoSEQ multiplex PCR; TCRdb stores just in-frame clones and leaves some out. The DNA was the basis for D and trimming; V, J and clone size are from that table. The sample holds roughly 200,000 clones, 70% to 90% seen once. V lost 7 bases to trimming and J lost 0 bases; unmatched junction nucleotides: 10. CDR3 length: 16 residues. Germline V gives CDR1 MNHEY, CDR2 SMNVEV (reference sequence). The data are from a study of blood T cell repertoires in COVID-19. On the study more broadly: Italy, Spain and the United States were the sources of the convalescent and acute COVID-19 samples. T cells, B-cell-depleted T cells, or PBMCs provided the cDNA or gDNA that served as material.

This TCR derives from a human donor with active or convalescent COVID-19. The donor label of this sample is uncertain. The chain couples TRBV27 to TRBJ2-3, with 7 bases identical to TRBD2. Sample: peripheral blood. In DNA, the CDR3 is TGTGCCAGCACTCCTTTTGGGGAGGGAAGCACAGATACGCAGTATTTT. This translates into CASTPFGEGSTDTQYF.